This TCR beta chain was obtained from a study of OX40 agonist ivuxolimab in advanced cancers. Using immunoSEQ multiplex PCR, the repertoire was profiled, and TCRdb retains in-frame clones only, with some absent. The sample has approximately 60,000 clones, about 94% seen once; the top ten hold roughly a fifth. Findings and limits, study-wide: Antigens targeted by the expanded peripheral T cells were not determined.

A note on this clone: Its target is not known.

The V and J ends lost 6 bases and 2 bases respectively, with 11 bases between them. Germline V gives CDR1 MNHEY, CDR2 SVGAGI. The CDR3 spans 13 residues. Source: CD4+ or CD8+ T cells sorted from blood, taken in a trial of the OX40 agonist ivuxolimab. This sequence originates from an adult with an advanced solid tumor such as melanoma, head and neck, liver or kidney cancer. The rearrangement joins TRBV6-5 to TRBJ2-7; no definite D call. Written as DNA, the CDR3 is TGTGCCAGCAGGTCCGCCTTAGCCTACGAGCAGTACTTC. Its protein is CASRSALAYEQYF.